This T cell receptor beta chain was profiled in a study of T cell responses to AZD1222 COVID-19 vaccine. Trimming cost V 3 bases and J 8 bases, with 16 bases left between them. CDR1 is SEHNR and CDR2 is FQNEAQ in the germline V gene (reference sequence). The CDR3 is 14 amino acids. This table comes from immunoSEQ multiplex PCR, and its TCRdb copy is limited to in-frame clones, with some not included. The sample holds some 150,000 clones, about 85% seen once. Here the sequenced sample was peripheral blood, taken on day 0 of AZD1222 vaccination. The chain uses TRBV7-9 and TRBJ1-2; no reliable D call. The clonotype was recovered from an adult in good health. CDR3: CASSFPSQFLGYTF. CDR3 DNA sequence: TGTGCCAGCAGCTTTCCGAGTCAGTTCCTCGGCTACACCTTC.